The clone carrying this TCR beta chain was observed at least ten times. Library preparation (for TCRbeta) was performed with unique molecular identifiers. In TCRdb, the PCR reads were re-called with MiXCR into one record per CDR3 protein. This sample has hundreds of thousands of distinct CDR3 sequences; roughly 17% occur once, and the top ten carry 0.9% to 1.2%. The CDR3 is made up of 16 amino acids. J was trimmed by 5 bases and V by 4 bases; bases with no gene match: 6. Germline values: CDR1 SEHNR, CDR2 FQNEAQ (reference sequence). The sample comes from a study of T-cell reconstitution after alpha-beta-depleted transplantation in children.

The sequence derives from a human donor who donated a stem cell graft to a child with acute myeloid leukemia. The chain uses TRBV7-9 and TRBJ2-5; 14 bases match TRBD2. The sample consisted of PBMCs from the stem cell graft donor, taken from the stem cell graft. CDR3 sequence (DNA): TGTGCCAGCAGCTCTATGACTAGCGGGGGGGCTGAGACCCAGTACTTC. It is translated as CASSSMTSGGAETQYF.